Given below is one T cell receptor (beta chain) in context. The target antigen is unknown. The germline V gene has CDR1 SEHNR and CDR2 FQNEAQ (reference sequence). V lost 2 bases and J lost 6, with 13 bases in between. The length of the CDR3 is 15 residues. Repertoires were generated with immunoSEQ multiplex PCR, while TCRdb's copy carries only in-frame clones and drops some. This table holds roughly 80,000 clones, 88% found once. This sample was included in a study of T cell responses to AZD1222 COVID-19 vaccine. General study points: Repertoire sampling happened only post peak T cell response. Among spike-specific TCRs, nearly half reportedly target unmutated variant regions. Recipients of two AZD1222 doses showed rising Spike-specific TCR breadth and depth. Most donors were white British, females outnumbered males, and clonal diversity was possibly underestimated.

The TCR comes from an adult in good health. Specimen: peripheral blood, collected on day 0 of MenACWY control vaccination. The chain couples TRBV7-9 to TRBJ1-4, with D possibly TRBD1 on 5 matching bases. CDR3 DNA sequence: TGTGCCAGCAGCTTAATAGCAGGGCAGGATGAAAAACTGTTTTTT. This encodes CASSLIAGQDEKLFF.